This T cell receptor beta chain is drawn from a study of early stage breast cancer tumors. Turning to the study itself: Of around 15 invasive breast tumors, more than nine were hormone receptor-positive, HER2-negative. Around 10-fold was the mean read coverage per sample. Study-level results: Tumors had approximately 2.5-fold higher T cell density and higher clonality than adjacent normal breast tissue.

Assay used: immunoSEQ multiplex PCR; TCRdb lists only in-frame clones, some missing. The data hold some 20,000 clones, with 80% to 90% observed a single time. As to this clone: Antigen: not known.

This CDR3 is 15 amino acids long. V dropped 2 bases and J dropped 6; count of bases not matched to a gene: 5. CDR1 is SGDLS and CDR2 is YYNGEE in the germline V gene. This TCR derives from a person between 65 and 80 years old with breast cancer. The sequenced sample consisted of blood. The chain carries TRBV9 and TRBJ2-1; 10 bases map to TRBD2. The CDR3, as DNA: TGTGCCAGCAGCGTCGAAGCGGGGGGGCCCAATGAGCAGTTCTTC. Translated: CASSVEAGGPNEQFF.